What follows describes a single T cell receptor beta chain. This record belongs to a study of blood T cell repertoires in COVID-19. V was cut by 5 bases and J by 4 bases, with 17 bases left in between. Germline V gene lookup returns CDR1 MDHEN and CDR2 SYDVKM. This CDR3 comprises 15 residues. Data came from immunoSEQ multiplex PCR; TCRdb stores just in-frame clones and leaves some out. The sample yields roughly 120,000 clones, 80% to 90% seen once. This chain connects TRBV28 to TRBJ1-2; a possible D gene is TRBD1 (6 bases). This receptor was taken from a woman between 45 and 65 years old with active or convalescent COVID-19. The sequenced material came from peripheral blood. CDR3 coding DNA: TGTGCCAGCAGTACGACAGGACACCCTGGCTATGGCTACACCTTC. Translating it yields CASSTTGHPGYGYTF.